This paragraph reports one T cell receptor beta chain. This receptor's antigen is unknown. Nothing much larger sits one base from this clone, and base qualities are not available. The data are from a study of technical replicates of blood from several donors (dated by TCRdb to 2015 to 2018). The library was produced with the immunoSEQ multiplex PCR assay. TCRdb's version of the immuneACCESS table is confined to in-frame rearrangements and falls short of the full clone set. An unresolved V gene accounts for under half of the shortfall where checked; the remainder is of unknown origin. This sample holds 15,000 or so clones; 80% to 90% were observed only once. The ten largest clones capture 9% to 15% of the sample. Based on the germline V gene, the CDR1 and CDR2 sequences are KGHSH and LQKENI. Trimming leaves V shorter by 3 bases and J shorter by 4 bases, with the junction holding 11 bases beyond the gene matches. There are 18 amino acids in the CDR3, from cysteine to phenylalanine inclusive. The entry retains the CDR3 DNA only, 54 bases that are in frame from base 1.

The rearranged segments are TRBV18 and TRBJ2-2, and TRBD2 matches 10 of the central bases. Sequencing was performed on PBMCs. The sequence derives from a human donor in good health. The CDR3 protein: CASSPRLAGVGGTGELFF. The sequenced DNA is TGTGCCAGCTCACCTCGCCTAGCGGGAGTCGGAGGCACCGGGGAGCTGTTTTTT.